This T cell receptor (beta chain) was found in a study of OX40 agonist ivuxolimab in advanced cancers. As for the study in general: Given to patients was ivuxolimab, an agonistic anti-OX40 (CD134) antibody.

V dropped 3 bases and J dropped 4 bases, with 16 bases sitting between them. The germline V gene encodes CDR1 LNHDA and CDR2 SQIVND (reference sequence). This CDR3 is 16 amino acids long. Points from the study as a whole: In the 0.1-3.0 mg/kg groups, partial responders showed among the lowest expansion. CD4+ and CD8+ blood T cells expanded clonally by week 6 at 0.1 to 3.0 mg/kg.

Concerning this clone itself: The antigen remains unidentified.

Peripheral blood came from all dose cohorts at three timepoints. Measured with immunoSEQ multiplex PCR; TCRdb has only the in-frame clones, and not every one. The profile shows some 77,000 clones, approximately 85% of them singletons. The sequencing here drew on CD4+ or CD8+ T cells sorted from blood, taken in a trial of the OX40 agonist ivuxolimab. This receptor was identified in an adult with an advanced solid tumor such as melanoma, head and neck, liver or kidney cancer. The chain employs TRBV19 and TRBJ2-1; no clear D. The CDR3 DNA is TGTGCCAGTAGTATGTCCTCCTCATTGGTTTACAATGAGCAGTTCTTC. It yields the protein CASSMSSSLVYNEQFF.